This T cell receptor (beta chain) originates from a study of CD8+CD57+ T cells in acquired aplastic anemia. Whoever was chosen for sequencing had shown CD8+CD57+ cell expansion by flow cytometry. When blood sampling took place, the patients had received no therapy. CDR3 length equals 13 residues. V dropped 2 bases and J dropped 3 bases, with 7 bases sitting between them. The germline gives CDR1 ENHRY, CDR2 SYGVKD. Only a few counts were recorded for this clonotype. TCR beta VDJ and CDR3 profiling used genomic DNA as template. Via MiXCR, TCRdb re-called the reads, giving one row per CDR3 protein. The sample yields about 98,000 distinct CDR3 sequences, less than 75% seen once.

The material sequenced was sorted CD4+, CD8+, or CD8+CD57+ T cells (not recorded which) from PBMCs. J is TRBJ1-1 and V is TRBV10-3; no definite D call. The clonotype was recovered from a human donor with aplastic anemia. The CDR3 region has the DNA TGTGCCATCAGTGAGCGGAGTTACACTGAAGCTTTCTTT. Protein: CAISERSYTEAFF.